Presented here are 13 T cell receptor beta chains from one specimen sequenced in a study of blood T cell repertoires in COVID-19 (dated by TCRdb to about 2020). The library was generated by the immunoSEQ multiplex PCR assay. The clones in this table, taken by TCRdb from immuneACCESS, are in-frame only. Not every clone is retained; where verified, under half of the shortfall comes from an unresolved V gene, and the cause of the rest is unknown. The sample records approximately 120,000 clones, 80% to 90% of which are singletons. Roughly 7.9% of the sample rests with the top ten. The sample was peripheral blood. These receptors came from an elderly woman with active or convalescent COVID-19.

V gene TRBV28 combines with J gene TRBJ1-2; the D is unclear. V lost 8 bases and J lost 2, with 12 bases in between. Looked up from germline, CDR1 is MDHEN and CDR2 is SYDVKM. This CDR3 is 13 amino acids long. The CDR3 protein is CASHSGLNYGYTF. The CDR3 nucleotides are TGTGCCAGCCACAGCGGCCTAAACTATGGCTACACCTTC.

In this sample, this clone turned up many times. V and J are TRBV14 and TRBJ2-5, with 7 positions matching TRBD1. V lost 4 bases, J lost 1 base, and 9 bases stayed unmatched. Germline CDR1 reads SGHDN; CDR2 reads FVKESK. This CDR3 has 16 amino acids. The CDR3 sequence is CASSPTPGQSQETQYF. The CDR3 bases are TGTGCCAGCAGCCCCACCCCGGGACAGTCCCAAGAGACCCAGTACTTC.

A single count supports this clone. This specimen includes other DNA sequences encoding the same CDR3. The rearrangement uses TRBV9 and TRBJ2-1; 10 nucleotides line up with TRBD2. CDR1 and CDR2 from the germline V gene are SGDLS and YYNGEE. The ends lost 3 bases at V and 4 bases at J; junction bases unmatched: 4. The CDR3 length is 15 residues. The CDR3 spells CASSEGLAVYNEQFF. The DNA of the CDR3 is TGTGCCAGCAGCGAAGGACTAGCGGTATACAATGAGCAGTTCTTC.

The V and J genes are TRBV18 and TRBJ2-3; D might be TRBD2 (6 bases). The CDR3 spans 14 residues. V shed 6 bases and J shed 3 bases, with 13 bases lying between them. Germline CDR1 is KGHSH and CDR2 is LQKENI. The CDR3 is CASSLRAGTDTQYF. In DNA, the CDR3 is TGTGCCAGCTCCCTGAGGGCGGGGACAGATACGCAGTATTTT.

This rearrangement joins TRBV5-4 to TRBJ1-1; D is possibly TRBD1 (5 bases). From germline, CDR1 is SGHNT and CDR2 YYREEE (reference sequence). V lost 2 bases to trimming and J lost 0 bases, with 8 bases between them. The CDR3 consists of 14 residues. The CDR3 region has the DNA TGTGCCAGCAGCTTTAAGGGGATGAACACTGAAGCTTTCTTT. Protein: CASSFKGMNTEAFF.

The chain carries TRBV12-3 or TRBV12-4 and TRBJ1-1; 7 bases align to TRBD1. The CDR3 spans 13 residues. The ends lost 5 bases at V and 3 bases at J; junction bases unmatched: 3. CDR3 in amino acids: CASSRQGDTEAFF. CDR3 nucleotide sequence: TGTGCCAGCAGTAGACAGGGAGACACTGAAGCTTTCTTT.

The V gene is TRBV30, the J gene TRBJ2-5; perhaps TRBD1 as D (6 bases). The germline gives CDR1 GTSNPN, CDR2 SVGIG (reference sequence). The CDR3 contains 13 residues. Trimming cost V 7 bases and J 5 bases, with 17 bases left between them. CDR3 nucleotide sequence: TGTGCCTCCGCCTGGGGGCTCGGGGAGACCCAGTACTTC. Translation: CASAWGLGETQYF.

The chain joins TRBV15 to TRBJ2-7, with TRBD2 matching over 7 bases. Germline loops: CDR1 LNHNV, CDR2 YYDKDF (reference sequence). This CDR3 spans 15 amino acids. Trimming cost V 3 bases and J 2 bases; bases outside gene matches: 7. The CDR3 bases are TGTGCCACCAGCAGCCCACTAGCGAGCGCCTACGAGCAGTACTTC. As protein: CATSSPLASAYEQYF.

The chain has TRBV24-1 and TRBJ2-3; 14 positions match TRBD2. Trimming took 1 base from V and 4 from J; bases not matched to a gene: 6. The CDR3 is made up of 18 amino acids. Germline V CDR1 and CDR2: KGHDR, SFDVKD. CDR3 protein: CATSDLGLAGGLADTQYF. The CDR3 bases are TGTGCCACCAGTGATTTAGGACTAGCGGGAGGTCTGGCAGATACGCAGTATTTT.

This clone was found once. The V gene is TRBV28, the J gene TRBJ1-5; possible D gene TRBD1, 6 bases. Per germline, CDR1 MDHEN and CDR2 SYDVKM. With 4 bases removed from V and 4 bases from J, the gap between germline ends came to 14 bases. This CDR3 comprises 15 residues. The CDR3 loop reads CASSSGTGYNQPQHF. CDR3 nucleotide sequence: TGTGCCAGCAGTTCCGGCACAGGGTATAATCAGCCCCAGCATTTT.

The DNA for the CDR3 is TGTGCCAGCAGTTCGGACAGGGGCGTCACCGGGGAGCTGTTTTTT. Translating gives CASSSDRGVTGELFF. This rearrangement joins TRBV5-4 to TRBJ2-2; 9 bases align to TRBD1. The germline V gene encodes CDR1 SGHNT and CDR2 YYREEE (reference sequence). V shed 5 bases and J 4 bases; nucleotides not matched to a gene: 6. The CDR3 contains 15 residues.

V and J are TRBV5-1 and TRBJ2-5, with TRBD2 identical over 15 bases. The germline V gene has CDR1 SGHRS and CDR2 YFSETQ. CDR3 length: 18 residues. Germline trimming cut 3 bases from V and 1 base from J; bases unmatched to any gene: 7. DNA of the CDR3: TGCGCCAGCAGCTCAATGGGACTAGCGGGAGGAGGCCAAGAGACCCAGTACTTC. The encoded protein is CASSSMGLAGGGQETQYF.

The chain combines TRBV10-1 with TRBJ2-7; perhaps TRBD1 as D (5 bases). The CDR3 covers 16 residues. Trimming left V 0 bases short and J 5 bases short, with 17 bases between. The V gene's germline CDR1 is WNHNN and CDR2 SYGVQD (reference sequence). DNA of the CDR3: TGCGCCAGCAGTGAGTCGATTTCTGGCAGGGTTCACGAGCAGTACTTC. This codes for CASSESISGRVHEQYF.